Presented here are 25 T cell receptor beta chains from one specimen sequenced in a study of blood T cell repertoires in COVID-19. The table came from immunoSEQ multiplex PCR; TCRdb's copy has only in-frame clones and leaves some out. The sample contains approximately 170,000 clones, approximately 80% of which appear only once. The specimen was PBMCs or T cells enriched from blood (not recorded which). All receptors come from a man between 45 and 60 years old who had recovered from COVID-19.

This chain joins TRBV6-5 and TRBJ1-3; D is perhaps TRBD1 (5 bases). Germline values: CDR1 MNHEY, CDR2 SVGAGI. This CDR3 spans 12 amino acids. V lost 8 bases to trimming and J lost 11 bases, with 16 bases between them. The CDR3 sequence: CASRSNWGAIYF. The CDR3 region has the DNA TGTGCCAGCCGCTCAAATTGGGGGGCCATATATTTT.

This rearrangement joins TRBV6-5 to TRBJ2-7; D possibly corresponds to TRBD1 (6 bases). The ends were cut back, 0 bases at V and 3 bases at J, with 12 bases in the middle. Germline loops: CDR1 MNHEY, CDR2 SVGAGI. This CDR3 comprises 15 residues. For the CDR3, the DNA is TGTGCCAGCAGTTACTCCTGGACAGAGGGCTACGAGCAGTACTTC. This translates into CASSYSWTEGYEQYF.

This clone was counted between two and nine times. The genes are TRBV5-1 and TRBJ2-2, with D unresolved. Trimming removed 4 bases from V and 4 bases from J, with 8 bases in between. Germline values: CDR1 SGHRS, CDR2 YFSETQ. This CDR3 has 13 amino acids. The CDR3 here is CASSRTGTGELFF. For the CDR3, the DNA is TGCGCCAGCAGCCGTACTGGCACCGGGGAGCTGTTTTTT.

V is TRBV9 and J is TRBJ2-6; no definite D call. The germline CDR1 and CDR2 sequences are SGDLS and YYNGEE. Trimming stripped 4 bases from V and 4 bases from J, with 9 bases between. The CDR3 is 14 amino acids. The DNA of the CDR3 is TGTGCCAGCAGCCCACCCGGGGGGGCCAACGTCCTGACTTTC. Encoded protein: CASSPPGGANVLTF.

Written as DNA, the CDR3 is TGTGCCAGCAGTGAAAAGCAAACCCAGTACTTC. This codes for CASSEKQTQYF. The rearrangement links TRBV2 to TRBJ2-5; no clear D gene. CDR3 size: 11 residues. Germline V CDR1 and CDR2: SNHLY, FYNNEI. V was pared by 2 bases and J by 8 bases, with 6 bases between. The full variable domain, with the rest looked up from reference TRBV2 and TRBJ2-5, is EPEVTQTPSHQVTQMGQEVILRCVPISNHLYFYWYRQILGQKVEFLVSFYNNEISEKSEIFDDQFSVERPDGSNFTLKIRSTKLEDSAMYFCASSEKQTQYFGPGTRLLVL.

This clone has a single count. V is TRBV6-2 or TRBV6-3 and J is TRBJ2-3; a weak D match, TRBD2 (6 bases). The V end was cut by 0 bases, the J end by 6 bases, with 19 bases between. CDR1 MNHEY and CDR2 SVGEGT come from the germline V gene. The CDR3 runs 17 residues. CDR3 nucleotide sequence: TGTGCCAGCAGTTACTCGAAGCTTGGGCGGGGTTGGGATACGCAGTATTTT. Translated, it gives CASSYSKLGRGWDTQYF.

This chain joins TRBV6-1 and TRBJ2-3, with 8 nucleotides matching TRBD2. This CDR3 is 15 amino acids long. Germline loops: CDR1 MNHNS, CDR2 SASEGT. V was clipped by 1 base and J by 1 base; unmatched bases: 1. As DNA, the CDR3 is TGTGCCAGCAGTGAAGAAGCGGGGGGCACAGATACGCAGTATTTT. It codes for CASSEEAGGTDTQYF.

V and J are TRBV28 and TRBJ2-7; 7 bases are a match to TRBD1. The CDR3 consists of 12 residues. V shed 8 bases and J 4 bases; nucleotides not matched to a gene: 5. The germline V gene has CDR1 MDHEN and CDR2 SYDVKM. The CDR3: CASGTVGYEQYF. The CDR3 nucleotides are TGTGCCAGCGGGACAGTGGGATACGAGCAGTACTTC. Drawing the rest from reference TRBV28 and TRBJ2-7, the complete variable domain is DVKVTQSSRYLVKRTGEKVFLECVQDMDHENMFWYRQDPGLGLRLIYFSYDVKMKEKGDIPEGYSVSREKKERFSLILESASTNQTSMYLCASGTVGYEQYFGPGTRLTVT.

V usage is TRBV4-3 and J usage is TRBJ1-1; D ambiguous. CDR1 and CDR2 (germline): LGHNA, YSLEER. V shed 5 bases and J shed 4 bases, with 8 bases lying between them. This CDR3 is 12 amino acids long. The CDR3 nucleotides are TGCGCCAGCAGCGAGGAGGGCACTGAAGCTTTCTTT. This translates into CASSEEGTEAFF.

This clone turned up a few times. J is TRBJ2-3 and V is TRBV28; tentatively, D is TRBD1 (6 bases). Per germline, CDR1 MDHEN and CDR2 SYDVKM. This CDR3 is built from 15 residues. Trimming took 2 bases from V and 7 from J, leaving 16 bases between them. The CDR3 DNA reads TGTGCCAGCAGTTTAAGTTTGATCAGGGACAATACGCAGTATTTT. Translating it yields CASSLSLIRDNTQYF.

CDR3 nucleotide sequence: TGCAGTGCTAGTAAACCGGGGGGTACAGAGACCCAGTACTTC. It yields the protein CSASKPGGTETQYF. V usage is TRBV20-1 and J usage is TRBJ2-5; 7 nucleotides match TRBD2. V lost 3 bases to trimming and J lost 4 bases; unmatched junction nucleotides: 8. Germline CDR1 is DFQATT and CDR2 is SNEGSKA (reference sequence). The CDR3 is 14 amino acids.

The V call is TRBV18, the J call TRBJ2-2; 7 bases agree with TRBD1. Germline V CDR1 and CDR2: KGHSH, LQKENI. The CDR3 sequence is 15 residues long. V shed 0 bases and J 5 bases; nucleotides not matched to a gene: 3. The CDR3 here is CASSPPRGMTGELFF. CDR3 coding DNA: TGTGCCAGCTCACCACCCAGGGGGATGACCGGGGAGCTGTTTTTT.

On this clone itself: Other DNA sequences of this sample code for an identical CDR3. The chain links TRBV7-8 to TRBJ1-5, with TRBD1 matching over 8 bases. The CDR3 is made up of 14 amino acids. CDR1 is SGHVS and CDR2 is FQNEAQ in the germline V gene. With 5 bases clipped from V and 4 bases from J, the junction kept 4 bases outside the gene matches. CDR3 amino acids: CASSPGQGNQPQHF. DNA of the CDR3: TGTGCCAGCAGCCCAGGACAGGGTAATCAGCCCCAGCATTTT.

The rearrangement links TRBV19 to TRBJ2-1, with D unclear. The V gene lost 8 bases and the J gene lost 0 bases, with 5 bases spanning the gap. The V gene's germline CDR1 is LNHDA and CDR2 SQIVND (reference sequence). The length of the CDR3 is 12 residues. The CDR3: CASHSSYNEQFF. CDR3 DNA sequence: TGTGCCAGTCATAGCTCCTACAATGAGCAGTTCTTC.

The CDR3 DNA reads TGCGCCGTATCCAAGCGGAGGGAGACAAGCACAGATACGCAGTATTTT. Protein sequence: CAVSKRRETSTDTQYF. The chain links TRBV23-1 to TRBJ2-3; TRBD2 is a possible D gene (6 bases). Being an ORF, TRBV23-1 has a function that is uncertain. The V end was cut by 11 bases, the J end by 0 bases, with 21 bases between. CDR3 length: 16 amino acids.

CDR3 DNA sequence: TGTGCCAGCAGCCTTAGCGGACTAGCGGGGGGGCCGGGTGAAGAGACCCAGTACTTC. This encodes CASSLSGLAGGPGEETQYF. The chain recombines TRBV9 with TRBJ2-5, with 15 bases fitting TRBD2. The CDR3 length is 19 residues. The germline gives CDR1 SGDLS, CDR2 YYNGEE. After removal of 4 bases from V and 3 bases from J, the junction contained 13 bases not matched to a gene.

The genes are TRBV27 and TRBJ1-3; D ambiguous. Deletions cut 5 bases from V and 0 bases from J, with 20 bases between. Per the germline V gene, CDR1 is MNHEY and CDR2 is SMNVEV (reference sequence). The CDR3 extends over 18 amino acids. Written as DNA, the CDR3 is TGTGCCAGCAGTCCCTTTGTGGGGAGGGTGGACTCTGGAAACACCATATATTTT. Translated, it gives CASSPFVGRVDSGNTIYF.

The CDR3 region has the DNA TGTGCCAGCAGTTTGACAGGGGACGGAAACACCATATATTTT. Translation: CASSLTGDGNTIYF. The rearrangement links TRBV2 to TRBJ1-3, with 8 bases fitting TRBD1. The CDR3 runs to 14 residues. V shed 5 bases and J 4 bases; nucleotides not matched to a gene: 4. Germline assignment: CDR1 SNHLY and CDR2 FYNNEI.

This sequence joins TRBV5-1 and TRBJ1-1; D gene uncertain. The germline V gene encodes CDR1 SGHRS and CDR2 YFSETQ. The CDR3 sequence is 16 residues long. The V end was cut by 0 bases, the J end by 0 bases, with 12 bases between. In DNA, the CDR3 is TGCGCCAGCAGCTTGGCGGGGAACCCCATGAACACTGAAGCTTTCTTT. Translation: CASSLAGNPMNTEAFF.

The rearrangement joins TRBV6-5 to TRBJ1-5; D perhaps matches TRBD1 (6 bases). The CDR3 loop spans 13 amino acids. Germline V lookup: CDR1 MNHEY, CDR2 SVGAGI. Trimming cost V 5 bases and J 4 bases, with 9 bases left between them. The DNA for the CDR3 is TGTGCCAGCAGTCAGGGGATTAATCAGCCCCAGCATTTT. Translating gives CASSQGINQPQHF.

This clone was detected a few times. The V gene is TRBV7-2, the J gene TRBJ1-5, with D possibly TRBD1 on 6 matching bases. This CDR3 spans 15 amino acids. V lost 0 bases to trimming and J lost 2 bases, with 8 bases between them. Germline loops: CDR1 SGHTA, CDR2 FQGNSA. The CDR3 region has the DNA TGTGCCAGCAGCTTAGCCTGGGGGCGCAATCAGCCCCAGCATTTT. Its protein product is CASSLAWGRNQPQHF.

The rearrangement joins TRBV6-5 to TRBJ2-7; 9 bases are a match to TRBD1. CDR1 is MNHEY, CDR2 SVGAGI, per germline. CDR3 size: 14 residues. After removal of 6 bases from V and 4 bases from J, the junction contained 7 bases not matched to a gene. In nucleotides, the CDR3 is TGTGCCAGCAGGGGGACAGGGACCCTTTACGAGCAGTACTTC. This encodes CASRGTGTLYEQYF.

The chain employs TRBV18 and TRBJ2-7, with no clear D. Between the trimmed V and J ends, which lost 3 bases and 2 bases, there was a span of 8 bases. Germline V gene data show CDR1 as KGHSH and CDR2 as LQKENI. The CDR3 consists of 13 residues. This CDR3 reads CASSPDTPYEQYF. For the CDR3, the DNA is TGTGCCAGCTCACCCGACACGCCCTACGAGCAGTACTTC.

The chain combines TRBV15 with TRBJ2-7, with TRBD2 as a possible D gene (6 bases). The V and J ends lost 2 bases and 0 bases respectively, with 17 bases between them. Germline assignment: CDR1 LNHNV and CDR2 YYDKDF (reference sequence). The CDR3 is 17 residues long. CDR3 protein: CATSRQGSGLHSYEQYF. Written as DNA, the CDR3 is TGTGCCACCAGCAGACAGGGTAGCGGTTTACACTCCTACGAGCAGTACTTC.

The chain employs TRBV4-1 and TRBJ2-3; D gene uncertain. Trimming removed 4 bases at V and 0 bases at J, with 14 bases between. CDR1 and CDR2 from the germline V gene are MGHRA and YSYEKL. This CDR3 spans 16 amino acids. CDR3 DNA sequence: TGCGCCAGCAGCCTTTCGTCCAGGCCTAGCACAGATACGCAGTATTTT. This translates into CASSLSSRPSTDTQYF.